This T cell receptor beta chain originates from a study of cytomegalovirus exposure and HLA in healthy donors. At the level of the study: The 110 or so validation repertoires used a platform that matched the one used for the 600 to 750 first-cohort repertoires, as a later analysis reported. Overall study results and limits: Many donors carried some public TCRs, although rarity characterized most TCR sequences. There were under 200 TCR beta chains listed as cytomegalovirus-associated.

In regard to this clone: Its antigen is as yet unknown.

V was cut by 1 base and J by 4 bases, with 18 bases left in between. The germline V gene has CDR1 SGHAT and CDR2 FQDESV (reference sequence). The CDR3 runs 17 residues. Profiling relied on immunoSEQ multiplex PCR, and the TCRdb table lists in-frame clones only, not all of them. In the table there are over 110,000 clones, roughly four fifths of which are singletons. This sequence was found in a woman aged 25 to 39 in good health and CMV-seronegative. The sample consisted of PBMCs. The rearrangement uses TRBV11-1 and TRBJ2-3; maybe TRBD1 (6 bases). This CDR3 is CASSLGVDWQGSDTQYF. CDR3 DNA: TGTGCCAGCAGCTTAGGGGTGGATTGGCAGGGGTCAGATACGCAGTATTTT.